The source of this TCR beta chain is a study of blood T cell repertoires in COVID-19. As for the study in general: Sample material is recorded as cDNA or gDNA derived from T cells, B-cell-depleted T cells, or PBMCs.

Using immunoSEQ multiplex PCR, the repertoire was profiled, and TCRdb retains in-frame clones only, with some absent. The sample includes 100,000 to 150,000 clones, around 89% of them seen just once. This CDR3 has 12 amino acids. V gave up 4 bases and J gave up 4 bases; unmatched junction bases: 3. In germline, CDR1 is SQVTM, CDR2 ANQGSEA. This chain connects TRBV29-1 to TRBJ2-7; TRBD1 matches at 8 bases. The specimen was peripheral blood. The clonotype originates from a man over 45 with active or convalescent COVID-19. The CDR3 nucleotides read TGCAGCGTTGCAGGGGGCAGGTACGAGCAGTACTTC. Amino acid sequence: CSVAGGRYEQYF.